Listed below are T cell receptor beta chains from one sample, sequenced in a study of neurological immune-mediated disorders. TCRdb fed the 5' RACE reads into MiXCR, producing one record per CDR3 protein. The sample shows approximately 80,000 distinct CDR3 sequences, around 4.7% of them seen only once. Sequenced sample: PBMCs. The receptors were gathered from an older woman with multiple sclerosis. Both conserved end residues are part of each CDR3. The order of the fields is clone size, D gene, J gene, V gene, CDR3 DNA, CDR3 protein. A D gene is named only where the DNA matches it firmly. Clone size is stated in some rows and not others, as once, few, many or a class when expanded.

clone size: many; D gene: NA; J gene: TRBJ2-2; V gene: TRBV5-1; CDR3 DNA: TGCGCCAGCAGCCTTTCGACGGGCACCGGGGAGCTGTTTTTT; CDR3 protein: CASSLSTGTGELFF
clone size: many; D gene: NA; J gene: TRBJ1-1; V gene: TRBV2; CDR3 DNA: TGTGCCAGCAGTGAAGAGGGGGGCGAAGCTTTCTTT; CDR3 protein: CASSEEGGEAFF
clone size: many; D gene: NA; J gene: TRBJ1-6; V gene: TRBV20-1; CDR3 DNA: TGCAGTGCTAGTAGGGGTTCGGTGGACAATTCACCCCTCCACTTT; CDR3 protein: CSASRGSVDNSPLHF
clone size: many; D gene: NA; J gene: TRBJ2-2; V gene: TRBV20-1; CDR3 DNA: TGCAGTGCTAGCCGGCAGGGCCTGAACACCGGGGAGCTGTTTTTT; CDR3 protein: CSASRQGLNTGELFF
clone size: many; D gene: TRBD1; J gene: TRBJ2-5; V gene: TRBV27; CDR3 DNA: TGTGCCAGCAGTGGACAGGGGGGAAAAGAGACCCAGTACTTC; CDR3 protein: CASSGQGGKETQYF
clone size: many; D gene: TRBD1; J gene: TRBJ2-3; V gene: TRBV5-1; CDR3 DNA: TGCGCCAGCAGCTCGTTACAGGGGTTCGGCACAGATACGCAGTATTTT; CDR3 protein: CASSSLQGFGTDTQYF
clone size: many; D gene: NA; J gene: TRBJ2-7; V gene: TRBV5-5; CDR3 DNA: TGTGCCAGCAGCCTGCGGGATCCCCGGCTCTACGAGCAGTACTTC; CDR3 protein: CASSLRDPRLYEQYF
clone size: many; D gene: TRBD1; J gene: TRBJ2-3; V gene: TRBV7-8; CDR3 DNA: TGTGCCAGTCGTCCGGGACAGGGGGCAGATACGCAGTATTTT; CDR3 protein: CASRPGQGADTQYF
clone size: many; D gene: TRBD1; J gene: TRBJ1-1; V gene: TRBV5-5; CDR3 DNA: TGTGCCAGCAGCCTGACAGGGGGCCACACTGAAGCTTTCTTT; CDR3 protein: CASSLTGGHTEAFF
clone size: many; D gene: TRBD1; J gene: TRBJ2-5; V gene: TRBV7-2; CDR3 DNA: TGTGCCAGCAGCTCGACAGGGGGCGCGGGGACCCAGTACTTC; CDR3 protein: CASSSTGGAGTQYF
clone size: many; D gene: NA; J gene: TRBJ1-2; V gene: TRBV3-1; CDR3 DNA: TGTGCCAGCAGCCAGCCGGGGGGACATTATGGCTACACCTTC; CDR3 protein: CASSQPGGHYGYTF
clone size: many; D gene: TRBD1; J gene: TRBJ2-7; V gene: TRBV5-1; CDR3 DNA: TGCGCCAGCAGCTTAACAGGGGCCTACGAGCAGTACTTC; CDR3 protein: CASSLTGAYEQYF
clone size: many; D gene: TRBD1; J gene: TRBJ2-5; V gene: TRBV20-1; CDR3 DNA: TGCAGTGCCTGTCGGACAGGATACTCAGGAGAGACCCAGTACTTC; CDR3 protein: CSACRTGYSGETQYF
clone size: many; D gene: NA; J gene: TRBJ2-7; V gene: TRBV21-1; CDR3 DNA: TGTGCCAGCAGCCCCTACTCTGACGAGCAGTACTTC; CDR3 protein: CASSPYSDEQYF
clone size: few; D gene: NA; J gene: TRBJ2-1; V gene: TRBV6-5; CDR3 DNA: TGTGCCAGCAGTTACTCAATGGGTTCTAGCCCATACAATGAGCAGTTCTTC; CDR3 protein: CASSYSMGSSPYNEQFF
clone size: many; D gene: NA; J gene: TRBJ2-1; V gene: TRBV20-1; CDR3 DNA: TGCAGTGCTAGTGGACGGGATTACAATGAGCAGTTCTTC; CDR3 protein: CSASGRDYNEQFF
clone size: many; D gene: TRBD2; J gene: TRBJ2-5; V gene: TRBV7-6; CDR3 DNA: TGTGCCAGCAGCGACCGGGACCGGGGGGTCGAGACCCAGTACTTC; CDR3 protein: CASSDRDRGVETQYF
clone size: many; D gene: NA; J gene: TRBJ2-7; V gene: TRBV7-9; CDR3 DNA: TGTGCCAGCAGCTTAGGGGTTGAGCAGTACTTC; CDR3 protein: CASSLGVEQYF
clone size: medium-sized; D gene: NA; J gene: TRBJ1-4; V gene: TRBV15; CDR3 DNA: TGTGCCACCAGCAGACCCGGGTCCCTAGCCGAAAAACTGTTTTTT; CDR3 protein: CATSRPGSLAEKLFF
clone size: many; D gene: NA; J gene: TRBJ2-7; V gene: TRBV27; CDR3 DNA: TGTGCCAGCAGTACCCTCCAGGGGAAAGGCTACGAGCAGTACTTC; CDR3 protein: CASSTLQGKGYEQYF
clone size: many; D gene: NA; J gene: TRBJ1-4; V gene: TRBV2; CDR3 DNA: TGTGCCAGCAGTGACGGGCAGGGGCGGAGAAAACTGTTTTTT; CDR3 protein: CASSDGQGRRKLFF
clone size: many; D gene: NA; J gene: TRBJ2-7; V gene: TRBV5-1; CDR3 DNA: TGCGCCAGCAGCTTGGAGGCCGGGCGCGACGAGCAGTACTTC; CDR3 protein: CASSLEAGRDEQYF
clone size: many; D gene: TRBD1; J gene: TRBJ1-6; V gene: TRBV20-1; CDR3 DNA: TGCAGTGCTAGAGGGGGAGGACAGGGCGGATCACCCCTCCACTTT; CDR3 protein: CSARGGGQGGSPLHF
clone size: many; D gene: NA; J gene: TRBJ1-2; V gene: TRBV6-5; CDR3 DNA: TGTGCCACCAACCCCGGGATTAACTATGGCTACACCTTC; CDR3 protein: CATNPGINYGYTF
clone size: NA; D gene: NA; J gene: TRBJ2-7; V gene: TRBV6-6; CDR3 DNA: TGTGCCAGCAGTTACTCCACAGGATACTACGAGCAGTACTTC; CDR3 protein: CASSYSTGYYEQYF
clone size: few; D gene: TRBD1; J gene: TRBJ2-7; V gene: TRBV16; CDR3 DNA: TGTGCCAGCAGCGCTGCCGGACAGGTTGCCTACGAGCAGTACTTC; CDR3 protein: CASSAAGQVAYEQYF
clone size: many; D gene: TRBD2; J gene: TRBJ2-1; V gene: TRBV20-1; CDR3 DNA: TGCAGTGCTAGAGACAGCGGGGGGGCCGTAAATGAGCAGTTCTTC; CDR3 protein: CSARDSGGAVNEQFF
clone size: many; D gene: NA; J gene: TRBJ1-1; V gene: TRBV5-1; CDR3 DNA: TGCGCCAGCAGCCTGTCCCAGGCTGCTGAAGCTTTCTTT; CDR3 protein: CASSLSQAAEAFF
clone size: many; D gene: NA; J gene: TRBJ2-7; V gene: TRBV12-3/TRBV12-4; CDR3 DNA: TGTGCCAGCAGCCATACTAACAGCATCGAGCAGTACTTC; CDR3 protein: CASSHTNSIEQYF
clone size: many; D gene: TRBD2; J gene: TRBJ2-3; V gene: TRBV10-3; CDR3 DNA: TGTGCCATCAGTGAACTAGCGGGGGGAACAGATACGCAGTATTTT; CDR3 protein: CAISELAGGTDTQYF
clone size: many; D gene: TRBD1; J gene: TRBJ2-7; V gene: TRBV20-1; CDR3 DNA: TGCAGTGCTAGAGTAACAGGGGGCGCGGGTGAGCAGTACTTC; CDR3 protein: CSARVTGGAGEQYF
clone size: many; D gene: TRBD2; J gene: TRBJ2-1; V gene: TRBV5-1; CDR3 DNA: TGCGCCAGCAGCTATGCGGGGGGCGTCTACAATGAGCAGTTCTTC; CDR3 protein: CASSYAGGVYNEQFF
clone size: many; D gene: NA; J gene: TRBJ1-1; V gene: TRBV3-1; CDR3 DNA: TGTGCCAGCAGCCAAGAGAGAGGGAGAACTGAAGCTTTCTTT; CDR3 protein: CASSQERGRTEAFF
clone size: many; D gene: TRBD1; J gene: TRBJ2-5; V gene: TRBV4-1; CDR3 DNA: TGCGCCAGCAGCCAAGAGAGGACAGGGGGCACAGAGACCCAGTACTTC; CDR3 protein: CASSQERTGGTETQYF
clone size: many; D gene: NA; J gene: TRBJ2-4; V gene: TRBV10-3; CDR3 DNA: TGTGCCATCAGTGAGAGCCCCATGGCGGGTTCCAAAAACATTCAGTACTTC; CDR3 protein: CAISESPMAGSKNIQYF
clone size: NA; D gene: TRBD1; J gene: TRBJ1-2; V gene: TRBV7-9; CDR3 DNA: TGTGCCAGCAGCAGCGACAGGGGGCAGGGTGGCTACACCTTC; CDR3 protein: CASSSDRGQGGYTF